The sequence of this T cell receptor beta chain was determined in a study of cytomegalovirus exposure and HLA in healthy donors. Study observations and caveats: While the bulk of TCR sequences proved rare, some public TCRs turned up in many donors. A list of more than 150 TCR beta chains associated with cytomegalovirus was given.

The CDR3 consists of 14 residues. Trimming cost V 5 bases and J 2 bases; bases outside gene matches: 3. The V gene's germline CDR1 is MNHNS and CDR2 SASEGT. Using immunoSEQ multiplex PCR, the repertoire was profiled, and TCRdb retains in-frame clones only, with some absent. In the table there are approximately 220,000 clones, approximately 88% of which are singletons. On this clone itself: The antigen is unknown.

This chain joins TRBV6-1 and TRBJ1-5; TRBD1 agrees at 7 bases. Sequencing used PBMCs. This receptor was taken from a woman in her thirties in good health and CMV-seropositive. CDR3 protein: CASSRQGGNQPQHF. The CDR3 nucleotides are TGTGCCAGCAGTAGACAGGGCGGCAATCAGCCCCAGCATTTT.